The subject of this entry is one T cell receptor beta chain. Libraries were prepared by immunoSEQ multiplex PCR; TCRdb keeps only in-frame clonotypes and omits some of them. The table records about 150,000 clones, 75% to 85% of them present only once. This sample was included in a study of blood T cell repertoires in COVID-19. Study-level background: The origin of the acute and convalescent COVID-19 samples was the United States, Italy and Spain. Sample material is recorded as cDNA or gDNA derived from T cells, B-cell-depleted T cells, or PBMCs.

This CDR3 has 16 amino acids. Germline V lookup: CDR1 MDHEN, CDR2 SYDVKM. Between the trimmed V and J ends, which lost 2 bases and 4 bases, there was a span of 15 bases. Seattle patients were enrolled while actively infected and followed longitudinally. The sequence derives from a woman aged 60-75 years with COVID-19, enrolled during active disease. The sample was peripheral blood. The chain carries TRBV28 and TRBJ1-3, with D uncertain. As DNA, the CDR3 is TGTGCCAGCAGTTTAGTATGGGCAGGAAGAGGAAACACCATATATTTT. It encodes CASSLVWAGRGNTIYF.